Listed below are T cell receptor beta chains from one sample, sequenced in a study of cytomegalovirus exposure and HLA in healthy donors. TCRdb keeps only in-frame clones here, not all; method: immunoSEQ multiplex PCR. The table records roughly 290,000 clones, over 70% of them present only once. Sequencing was done on a sample of PBMCs. The receptor set was obtained from a girl aged 2 to 9 in good health and CMV-seronegative. Each CDR3 is given with its conserved first and last residue. D genes are given only for firm matches. Size is omitted from some rows. Given values are once, few, many or a class for expanded clones.

clone size	V gene	J gene	D gene	CDR3 DNA	CDR3 protein
.	TRBV4-1	TRBJ2-7	.	TGCGCCAGCAGCCAAGTGCGGGACTCATACGAGCAGTACTTC	CASSQVRDSYEQYF
.	TRBV28	TRBJ2-7	.	TGTGCCAGCAGTTTCTACAGGGTAGCCCCCTACGAGCAGTACTTC	CASSFYRVAPYEQYF
few	TRBV7-6	TRBJ1-1	TRBD1	TGTGCCAGCAGCTCGACCCCAGGGGGGATTAACGCTGAAGCTTTCTTT	CASSSTPGGINAEAFF
.	TRBV27	TRBJ2-7	TRBD2	TGTGCCAGCAGGGGAGTAGGTAGCGGGGGCTACGAGCAGTACTTC	CASRGVGSGGYEQYF
.	TRBV7-9	TRBJ2-1	TRBD1	TGTGCCAGCAGCTTTAACCGGGACAGAAACAATGAGCAGTTCTTC	CASSFNRDRNNEQFF
once	TRBV7-9	TRBJ1-2	TRBD1	TGTGCCAGCAGGCCGGGACAGACCTATGGCTACACCTTC	CASRPGQTYGYTF
.	TRBV6-5	TRBJ2-5	.	TGTGCCAGCATGCTCCTGAGCCAAGAGACCCAGTACTTC	CASMLLSQETQYF
.	TRBV13	TRBJ2-7	.	TGTGCCAGCAGCTTATCGGGGGAGCAGTACTTC	CASSLSGEQYF
.	TRBV19	TRBJ2-2	.	TGTGCCAGTACCACTAGCCCGGGGCGCGTCACCGGGGAGCTGTTTTTT	CASTTSPGRVTGELFF
.	TRBV4-1	TRBJ2-1	TRBD2	TGCGCCAGCAGCCAAGGGGGACTAGCGGGGGAGCAGTTCTTC	CASSQGGLAGEQFF
.	TRBV27	TRBJ1-2	TRBD1	TGTGCCAGCAGTTTATCTCTACAGGGGATGCTCAGGGGCTACACCTTC	CASSLSLQGMLRGYTF
.	TRBV13	TRBJ1-4	.	TGTGCCAGCAGCAACACGTACCGGGGTGAAAAACTGTTTTTT	CASSNTYRGEKLFF
few	TRBV5-1	TRBJ2-7	TRBD2	TGCGCCAGCAGGGATTATAGCGGGGGGAGCTCCTACGAGCAGTACTTC	CASRDYSGGSSYEQYF
few	TRBV2	TRBJ1-5	TRBD1	TGTGCCAGCAGAGGGACAGATTATAGCAATCAGCCCCAGCATTTT	CASRGTDYSNQPQHF
few	TRBV7-8	TRBJ1-1	.	TGTGCCAGCAGCTACCGACTAGACCCAGCTCAGGGAGGGACTGAAGCTTTCTTT	CASSYRLDPAQGGTEAFF
.	TRBV2	TRBJ1-6	TRBD1	TGTGCCAGCAGTGAATATATAGGACAGGACGATAATTCACCCCTCCACTTT	CASSEYIGQDDNSPLHF
few	TRBV29-1	TRBJ2-3	TRBD2	TGCAGCGTCGAGGTAGCGGGAGGCCGGGGAGAGTCGCAGTATTTT	CSVEVAGGRGESQYF
.	TRBV18	TRBJ1-4	TRBD1	TGTGCCAGCTCACCGGGACAGAATAATGAAAAACTGTTTTTT	CASSPGQNNEKLFF
.	TRBV27	TRBJ2-1	.	TGTGCCAGCGGATTCAACGGAGTTTACAATGAGCAGTTCTTC	CASGFNGVYNEQFF
.	TRBV7-2	TRBJ2-5	.	TGTGCCAGCAGCTTAGCCCTAAACCTTCGGGAGACCCAGTACTTC	CASSLALNLRETQYF
few	TRBV4-2	TRBJ1-6	TRBD1	TGTGCCAGCAGCCAAGAGACAGGGTACTATAATTCACCCCTCCACTTT	CASSQETGYYNSPLHF
.	TRBV27	TRBJ1-6	TRBD1	TGTGCCAGCAGGAAGGGACAGGTCTATGGTTCACCCCTCCACTTT	CASRKGQVYGSPLHF
.	TRBV7-3	TRBJ1-2	.	TGTGCCAGCAGCTCACTAACATTAGATGGCTACACCTTC	CASSSLTLDGYTF
.	TRBV19	TRBJ2-3	.	TGTGCCAGTAGTATGGCCCTAAGTCAGGGCGATACGCAGTATTTT	CASSMALSQGDTQYF
.	TRBV5-4	TRBJ2-7	TRBD2	TGTGCCAGCAGTTTACTAGCGGGAGGGCCCCACGAGCAGTACTTC	CASSLLAGGPHEQYF
once	TRBV4-1	TRBJ1-5	.	TGCGCCAGCAGCCAAAATCAGAATCAGCCCCAGCATTTT	CASSQNQNQPQHF
.	TRBV2	TRBJ1-1	.	TGTGCCAGCAGACTGGAGAGGAGGAGCACTGAAGCTTTCTTT	CASRLERRSTEAFF
.	TRBV5-5	TRBJ1-1	.	TGTGCCAGCAGCTTTGCCCGGTCAACTGAAGCTTTCTTT	CASSFARSTEAFF
.	TRBV30	TRBJ1-5	.	TGTGCCTGGAGTGTACAGGGCTCACAGCCCCAGCATTTT	CAWSVQGSQPQHF
.	TRBV5-1	TRBJ2-5	.	TGCGCCAGCAGCTTATCTACAGGCTCGGAGACCCAGTACTTC	CASSLSTGSETQYF
.	TRBV11-2	TRBJ1-3	TRBD1	TGTGCCAGCAGCACGGGACAGGGAAACACCATATATTTT	CASSTGQGNTIYF
.	TRBV13	TRBJ2-1	TRBD2	TGTGCCAGCAGCTGGTCGACTAGCGGGGTTATAAATGAGCAGTTCTTC	CASSWSTSGVINEQFF
.	TRBV7-9	TRBJ2-5	TRBD1	TGTGCCAGCAGCTTAGGGACAGGTCAAGAGACCCAGTACTTC	CASSLGTGQETQYF
.	TRBV28	TRBJ2-7	TRBD1	TGTGCCAGCCTCACGGGACAGGGGATCTACGAGCAGTACTTC	CASLTGQGIYEQYF
.	TRBV29-1	TRBJ1-2	.	TGCAGCGTTGGCCCCGGAGATGGCTACACCTTC	CSVGPGDGYTF
.	TRBV14	TRBJ1-5	.	TGTGCCAGCAGCCAAGTCCGGTATGGGCCCCAGCATTTT	CASSQVRYGPQHF
.	TRBV7-2	TRBJ1-4	TRBD1	TGTGCCAGCAGCTTTTGGGGACAGAGAAATGAAAAACTGTTTTTT	CASSFWGQRNEKLFF
.	TRBV4-2	TRBJ2-2	TRBD2	TGTGCCAGCAGCCAACTAGGACTAGCGGGGTACACCGGGGAGCTGTTTTTT	CASSQLGLAGYTGELFF
.	TRBV29-1	TRBJ2-7	TRBD1	TGCAGCCAACAGGGGCGTGGGGAGCAGCACTTC	CSQQGRGEQHF
few	TRBV7-3	TRBJ2-7	.	TGTGCCAGCAGCTTATATCCAGACTCCTACGAGCAGTACTTC	CASSLYPDSYEQYF
.	TRBV2	TRBJ1-2	TRBD1	TGTGCCAGCAGTACCCCGAACGGGACAGGGGAGGGCTACACCTTC	CASSTPNGTGEGYTF
few	TRBV7-9	TRBJ1-5	.	TGTGCCAGCAGCGGGGGGGGGACTGCCCAACGAGGTCAGCCCCAGCATTTT	CASSGGGTAQRGQPQHF
.	TRBV15	TRBJ2-7	.	TGTGCCACCAGCAGAGATGTTGGGCTACCTGACGAGCAGTACTTC	CATSRDVGLPDEQYF
.	TRBV2	TRBJ2-3	TRBD2	TGTGCCAGCAGTGAGCCCTGGGCCCAGGGGAGCGGGAGTTCCTCAGATACGCAGTATTTT	CASSEPWAQGSGSSSDTQYF
.	TRBV6-1	TRBJ2-7	.	TGTGCCAGCAGTGTTAACGGCTACGAGCAGTACTTC	CASSVNGYEQYF
.	TRBV9	TRBJ2-1	TRBD2	TGTGCCAGCAGCCCCCCCGGGACTAGCTCCAATGAGCAGTTCTTC	CASSPPGTSSNEQFF
.	TRBV7-3	TRBJ2-4	.	TGTGCCAGCAGCTTATCAGGGGTCGAAGGAAACATTCAGTACTTC	CASSLSGVEGNIQYF
.	TRBV27	TRBJ1-1	.	TGTGCCAGCAGTCCCTTACCGGGATTCGTCTTTTTACACGCTGAAGCTTTCTTT	CASSPLPGFVFLHAEAFF
.	TRBV7-9	TRBJ2-1	.	TGTGCCAGCAGCCCCCCGGGACTCCTCTTCTTC	CASSPPGLLFF
.	TRBV2	TRBJ2-2	.	TGTGCCAGCAGGAACAGGGTCACCGGGGAGCTGTTTTTT	CASRNRVTGELFF
.	TRBV25-1	TRBJ1-1	.	TGTGCCAGCAGTGAATCGGGTGAAGCTTTCTTT	CASSESGEAFF
.	TRBV5-4	TRBJ2-7	TRBD1	TGTGCCAGCAGCTCGTCGGCAGGGGGATATTACGAGCAGTACTTC	CASSSSAGGYYEQYF
.	TRBV6-6	TRBJ1-5	TRBD1	TGTGCCAGCAGTTTGGGGCAGGGGGCGAATCAGCCCCAGCATTTT	CASSLGQGANQPQHF
.	TRBV5-1	TRBJ1-1	.	TGCGCCAGCAGCTTGTGGGGGGGGAACACTGAAGCTTTCTTT	CASSLWGGNTEAFF